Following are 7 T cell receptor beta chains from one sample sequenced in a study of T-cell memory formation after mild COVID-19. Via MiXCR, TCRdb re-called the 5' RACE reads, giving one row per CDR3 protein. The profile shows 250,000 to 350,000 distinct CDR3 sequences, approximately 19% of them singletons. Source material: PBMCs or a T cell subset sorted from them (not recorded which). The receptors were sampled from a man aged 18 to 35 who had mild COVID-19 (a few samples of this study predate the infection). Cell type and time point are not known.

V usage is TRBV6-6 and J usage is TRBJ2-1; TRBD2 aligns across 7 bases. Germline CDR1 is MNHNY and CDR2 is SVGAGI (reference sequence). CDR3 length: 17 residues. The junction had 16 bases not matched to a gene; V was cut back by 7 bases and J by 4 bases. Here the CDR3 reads CASKIRPVAGSYNEQFF. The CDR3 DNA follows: TGTGCCAGCAAAATCCGGCCGGTAGCGGGTTCATACAATGAGCAGTTCTTC.

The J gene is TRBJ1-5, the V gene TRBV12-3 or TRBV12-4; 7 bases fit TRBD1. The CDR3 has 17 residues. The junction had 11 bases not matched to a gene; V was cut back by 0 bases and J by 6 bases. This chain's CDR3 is CASSLARGVPLRQPQHF. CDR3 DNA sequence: TGTGCCAGCAGTTTAGCCAGGGGGGTTCCCCTTCGTCAGCCCCAGCATTTT.

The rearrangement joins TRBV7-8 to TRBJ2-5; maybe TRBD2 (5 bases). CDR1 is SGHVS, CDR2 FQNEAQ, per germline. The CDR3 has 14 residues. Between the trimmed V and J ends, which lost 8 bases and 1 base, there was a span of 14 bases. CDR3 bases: TGTGCCAGCGGATCGCCGGGGTTCCAAGAGACCCAGTACTTC. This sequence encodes CASGSPGFQETQYF.

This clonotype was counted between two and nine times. CDR3 nucleotides: TGTGCCAGCAGCTTCGAACTAGGGGCAGATACGCAGTATTTT. Amino acids: CASSFELGADTQYF. The chain uses TRBV7-9 and TRBJ2-3, with D perhaps given as TRBD1 or TRBD2 (5 bases each). The CDR3 has 14 residues. Germline CDR1 is SEHNR and CDR2 is FQNEAQ (reference sequence). The V and J ends lost 3 bases and 4 bases respectively, with 11 bases between them.

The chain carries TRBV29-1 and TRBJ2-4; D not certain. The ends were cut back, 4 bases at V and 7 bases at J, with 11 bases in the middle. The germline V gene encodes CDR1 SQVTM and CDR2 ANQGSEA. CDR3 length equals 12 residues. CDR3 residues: CSVGEDRNIQYF. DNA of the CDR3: TGCAGCGTTGGCGAGGACCGCAACATTCAGTACTTC.

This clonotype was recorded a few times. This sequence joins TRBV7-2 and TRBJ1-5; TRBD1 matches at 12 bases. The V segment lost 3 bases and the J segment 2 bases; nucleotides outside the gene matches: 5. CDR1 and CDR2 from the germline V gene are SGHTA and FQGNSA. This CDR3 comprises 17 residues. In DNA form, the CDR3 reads TGTGCCAGCAGCTTGGGACAGGGGGCGGGCGGCAATCAGCCCCAGCATTTT. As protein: CASSLGQGAGGNQPQHF.

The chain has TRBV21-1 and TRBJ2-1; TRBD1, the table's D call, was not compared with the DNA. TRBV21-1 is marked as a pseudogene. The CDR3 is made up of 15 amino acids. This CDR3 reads CASGRGGGSYNEQFF. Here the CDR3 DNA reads TGTGCCAGCGGGCGCGGCGGGGGTTCTTACAATGAGCAGTTCTTC.